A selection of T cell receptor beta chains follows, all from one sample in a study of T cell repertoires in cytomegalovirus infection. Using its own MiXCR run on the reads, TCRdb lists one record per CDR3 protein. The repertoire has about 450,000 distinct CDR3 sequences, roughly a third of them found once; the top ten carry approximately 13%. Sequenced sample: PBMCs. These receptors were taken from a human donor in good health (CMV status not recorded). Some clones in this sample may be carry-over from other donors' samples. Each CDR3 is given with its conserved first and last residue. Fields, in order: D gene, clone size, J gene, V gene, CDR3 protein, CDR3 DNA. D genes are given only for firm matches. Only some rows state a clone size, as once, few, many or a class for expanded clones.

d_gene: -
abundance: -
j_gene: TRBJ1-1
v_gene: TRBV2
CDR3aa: CASSQLTVNTEAFF
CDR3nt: TGTGCCAGCAGTCAACTAACGGTGAACACTGAAGCTTTCTTT

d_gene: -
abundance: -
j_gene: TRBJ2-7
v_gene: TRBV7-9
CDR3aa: CASSGRQTSSYEQYF
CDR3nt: TGTGCCAGCAGCGGAAGACAGACCAGCTCCTACGAGCAGTACTTC

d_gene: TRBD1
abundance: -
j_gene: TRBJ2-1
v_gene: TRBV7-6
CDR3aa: CASSNRTGRNEQFF
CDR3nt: TGTGCCAGCAGCAATAGGACAGGGCGGAATGAGCAGTTCTTC

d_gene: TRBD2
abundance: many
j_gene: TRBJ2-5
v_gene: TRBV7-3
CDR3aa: CASSPAGRGSQETQYF
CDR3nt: TGTGCCAGCAGCCCCGCCGGGCGGGGGAGCCAAGAGACCCAGTACTTC

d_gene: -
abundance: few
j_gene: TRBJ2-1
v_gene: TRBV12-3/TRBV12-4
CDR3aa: CASRDAGEKQFF
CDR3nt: TGTGCCAGCAGGGATGCCGGGGAGAAGCAGTTCTTC

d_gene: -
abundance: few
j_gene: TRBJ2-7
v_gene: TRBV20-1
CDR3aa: CSARGTAAEQYF
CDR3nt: TGCAGTGCTAGAGGGACGGCGGCCGAGCAGTACTTC

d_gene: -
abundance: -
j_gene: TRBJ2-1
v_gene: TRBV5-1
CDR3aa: CASSLAIGTSSYNEQFF
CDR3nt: TGCGCCAGCAGCTTGGCCATCGGGACCAGCTCCTACAATGAGCAGTTCTTC

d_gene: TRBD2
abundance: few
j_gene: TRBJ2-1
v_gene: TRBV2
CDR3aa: CASRERGGNVNEQFF
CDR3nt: TGTGCCAGCAGAGAGCGGGGGGGCAACGTCAATGAGCAGTTCTTC

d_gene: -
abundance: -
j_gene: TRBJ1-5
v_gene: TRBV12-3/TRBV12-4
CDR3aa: CASSPTAPLAQPQHF
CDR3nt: TGTGCCAGCAGTCCAACTGCCCCCCTGGCACAGCCCCAGCATTTT

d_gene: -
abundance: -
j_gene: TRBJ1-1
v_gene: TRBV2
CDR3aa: CASAGREAFF
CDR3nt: TGTGCCAGCGCGGGCCGTGAAGCTTTCTTT

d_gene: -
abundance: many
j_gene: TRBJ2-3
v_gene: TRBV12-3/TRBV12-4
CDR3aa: CASSLSDTQYF
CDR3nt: TGTGCCAGCAGTTTATCAGATACGCAGTATTTT

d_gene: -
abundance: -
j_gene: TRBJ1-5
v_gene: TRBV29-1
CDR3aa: CSVEDGTGDSNQPQHF
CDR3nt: TGCAGCGTTGAAGATGGGACCGGGGATTCCAATCAGCCCCAGCATTTT

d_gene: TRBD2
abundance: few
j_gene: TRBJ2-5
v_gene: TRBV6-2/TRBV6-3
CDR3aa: CASSLAGLAGNQETQYF
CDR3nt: TGTGCCAGCAGTCTCGCCGGACTAGCGGGGAACCAAGAGACCCAGTACTTC

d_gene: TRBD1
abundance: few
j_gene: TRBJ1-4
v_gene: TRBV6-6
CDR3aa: CASSPYRQGGSEKLFF
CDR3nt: TGTGCCAGCAGTCCCTATCGACAGGGGGGTTCGGAAAAACTGTTTTTT

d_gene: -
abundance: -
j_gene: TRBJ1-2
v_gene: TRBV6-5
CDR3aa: CASSGRGGYTF
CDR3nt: TGTGCCAGCAGCGGGAGAGGTGGCTACACCTTC